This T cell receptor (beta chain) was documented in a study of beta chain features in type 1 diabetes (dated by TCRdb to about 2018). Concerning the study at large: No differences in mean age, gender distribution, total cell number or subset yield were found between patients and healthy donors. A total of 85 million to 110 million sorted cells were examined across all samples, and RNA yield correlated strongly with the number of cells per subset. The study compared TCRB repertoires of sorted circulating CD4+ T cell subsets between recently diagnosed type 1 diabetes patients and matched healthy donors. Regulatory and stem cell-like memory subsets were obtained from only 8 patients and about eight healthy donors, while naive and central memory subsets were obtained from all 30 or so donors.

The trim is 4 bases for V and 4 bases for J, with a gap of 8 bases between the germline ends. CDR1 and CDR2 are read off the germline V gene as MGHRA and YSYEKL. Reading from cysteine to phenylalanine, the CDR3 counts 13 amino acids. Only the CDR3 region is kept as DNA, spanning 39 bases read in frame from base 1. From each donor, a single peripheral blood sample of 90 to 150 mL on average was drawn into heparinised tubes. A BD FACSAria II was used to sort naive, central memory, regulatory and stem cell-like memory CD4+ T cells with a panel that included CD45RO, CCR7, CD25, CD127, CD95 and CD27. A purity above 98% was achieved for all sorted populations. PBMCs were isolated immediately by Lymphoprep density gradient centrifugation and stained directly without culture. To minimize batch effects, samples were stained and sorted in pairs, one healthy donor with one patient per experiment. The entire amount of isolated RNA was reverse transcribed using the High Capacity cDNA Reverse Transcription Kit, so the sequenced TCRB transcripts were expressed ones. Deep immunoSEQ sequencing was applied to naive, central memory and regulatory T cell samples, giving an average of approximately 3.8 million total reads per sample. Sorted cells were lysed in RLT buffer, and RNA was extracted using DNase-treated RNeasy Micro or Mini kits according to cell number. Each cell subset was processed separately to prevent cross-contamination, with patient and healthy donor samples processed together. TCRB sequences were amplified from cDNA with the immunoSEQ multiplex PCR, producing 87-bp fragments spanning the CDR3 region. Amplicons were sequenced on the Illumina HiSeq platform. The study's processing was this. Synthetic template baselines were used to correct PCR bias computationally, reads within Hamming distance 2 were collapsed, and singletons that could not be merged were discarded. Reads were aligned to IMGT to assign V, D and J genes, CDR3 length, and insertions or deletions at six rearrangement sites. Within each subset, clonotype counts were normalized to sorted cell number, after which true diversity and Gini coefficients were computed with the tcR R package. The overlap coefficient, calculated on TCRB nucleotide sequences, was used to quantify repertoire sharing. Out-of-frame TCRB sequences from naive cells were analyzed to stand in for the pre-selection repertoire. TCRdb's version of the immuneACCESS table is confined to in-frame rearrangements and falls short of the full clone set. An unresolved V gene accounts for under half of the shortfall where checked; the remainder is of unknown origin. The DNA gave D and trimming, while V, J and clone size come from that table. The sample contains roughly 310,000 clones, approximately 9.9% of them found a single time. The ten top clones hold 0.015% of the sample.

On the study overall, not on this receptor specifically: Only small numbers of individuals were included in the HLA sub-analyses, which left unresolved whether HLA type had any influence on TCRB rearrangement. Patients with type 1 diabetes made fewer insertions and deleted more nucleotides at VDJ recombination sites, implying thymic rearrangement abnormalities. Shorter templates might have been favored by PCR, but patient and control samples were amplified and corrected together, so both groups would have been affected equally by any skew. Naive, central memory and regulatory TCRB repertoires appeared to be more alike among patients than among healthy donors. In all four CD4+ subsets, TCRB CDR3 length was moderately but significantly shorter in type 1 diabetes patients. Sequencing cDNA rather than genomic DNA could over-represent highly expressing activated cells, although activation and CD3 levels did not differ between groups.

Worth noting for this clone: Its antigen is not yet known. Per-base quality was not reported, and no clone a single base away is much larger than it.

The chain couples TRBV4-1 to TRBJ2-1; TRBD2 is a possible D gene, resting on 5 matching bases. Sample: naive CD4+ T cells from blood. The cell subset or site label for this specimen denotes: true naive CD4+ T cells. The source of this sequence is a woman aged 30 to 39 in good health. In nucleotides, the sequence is TGCGCCAGCAGCCCACTAGGATACAATGAGCAGTTCTTC. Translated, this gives CASSPLGYNEQFF.